The 16 T cell receptor beta chains below all came from one sample that was sequenced in a study of control samples from healthy donors and cancer patients. Profiled with immunoSEQ multiplex PCR; TCRdb holds only in-frame clones, not every one. The sample lists 75,000 to 95,000 clones, 85% to 90% occurring once. Sequenced input: PBMCs. These receptors all come from a woman aged 50 to 60 with colorectal cancer.

This chain joins TRBV5-1 and TRBJ1-1; D is unresolved. Germline V gene lookup returns CDR1 SGHRS and CDR2 YFSETQ. The CDR3 covers 16 residues. V gave up 3 bases and J gave up 0 bases, with 15 bases separating them. The CDR3 DNA sequence: TGCGCCAGCAGCTGGAGTTACGGTAACATGAACACTGAAGCTTTCTTT. It is translated as CASSWSYGNMNTEAFF.

The chain links TRBV6-2 or TRBV6-3 to TRBJ2-7; TRBD2 matches 13 bases. V was clipped by 6 bases and J by 4 bases; unmatched bases: 6. Germline CDR1 is MNHEY and CDR2 is SVGEGT. This CDR3 spans 15 amino acids. CDR3 in amino acids: CASRPGTSGAYEQYV. CDR3 in DNA: TGTGCCAGCAGACCTGGGACTAGCGGGGCGTACGAGCAGTACGTC.

This chain connects TRBV12-3 or TRBV12-4 to TRBJ1-1, with D possibly matching TRBD1 (6 bases). V gave up 11 bases and J gave up 4 bases, with 11 bases separating them. The length of the CDR3 is 11 residues. In DNA, the CDR3 is TGTGCCTGCCAGGGGTCCACTGAAGCTTTCTTT. This encodes CACQGSTEAFF.

This clone has a single count. The CDR3 loop reads CASSLVGVGEKLFF. The CDR3, as DNA: TGTGCCAGCAGCTTGGTCGGGGTGGGGGAAAAACTGTTTTTT. The chain combines TRBV5-6 with TRBJ1-4; D unresolved. CDR1 is SGHDT, CDR2 YYEEEE, per germline. V was pared by 0 bases and J by 8 bases, with 11 bases between. The CDR3 consists of 14 residues.

J is TRBJ2-2 and V is TRBV20-1, with D perhaps matching TRBD2 (5 bases). Per germline, CDR1 DFQATT and CDR2 SNEGSKA (reference sequence). The ends were cut back, 6 bases at V and 15 bases at J, with 17 bases in the middle. The CDR3 loop spans 11 amino acids. DNA for the CDR3: TGCAGTGCAGGAGAGGCCGGGAAGATGTTTTTT. Translated: CSAGEAGKMFF.

This clone was seen just once. V gene TRBV2 combines with J gene TRBJ1-1; D unresolved. Germline CDR1 is SNHLY and CDR2 is FYNNEI. The CDR3 has 12 residues. Trimming cost V 8 bases and J 2 bases, with 9 bases left between them. The CDR3 is CASGRGNTEAFF. The DNA for the CDR3 is TGTGCCAGCGGACGAGGAAACACTGAAGCTTTCTTT.

The chain employs TRBV19 and TRBJ2-2; D is undetermined. This CDR3 contains 16 residues. Germline CDR1 and CDR2: LNHDA and SQIVND (reference sequence). V lost 4 bases, J lost 4 bases, and 16 bases lay in between. The CDR3 loop is CASSSPLTAPTGELFF. DNA for the CDR3: TGTGCCAGTAGTAGTCCTCTAACTGCTCCCACCGGGGAGCTGTTTTTT.

The CDR3 coding sequence is TGTGCCTGCCACCTACAGGGGGGAAAAACTGAAGCTTTCTTT. Translation gives CACHLQGGKTEAFF. This chain uses TRBV30 with TRBJ1-1; 8 bases are a match to TRBD1. The CDR3 is 14 amino acids. The germline CDR1 and CDR2 sequences are GTSNPN and SVGIG (reference sequence). Unmatched junction bases numbered 11, after V lost 6 bases and J lost 5 bases.

The chain couples TRBV7-2 to TRBJ2-3; 9 nucleotides line up with TRBD1. The length of the CDR3 is 17 residues. The germline V gene has CDR1 SGHTA and CDR2 FQGNSA. V gave up 5 bases and J gave up 2 bases; unmatched junction bases: 11. In DNA form, the CDR3 reads TGTGCCAGCAGCATCTGGGGGGGGACAGGGTCCACAGATACGCAGTATTTT. It translates to CASSIWGGTGSTDTQYF.

The chain has TRBV21-1 and TRBJ1-5; the table calls TRBD1, which could not be checked here. TRBV21-1 is recorded as a pseudogene. The CDR3 length is 18 residues. CDR3 bases: TGTGCCAGCACCATAGGACAGGGCTTGGCTATTAGCAATCAGCCCCAGCATTTT. As protein: CASTIGQGLAISNQPQHF.

J is TRBJ1-5 and V is TRBV18; tentative D call: TRBD1 (6 bases). From germline, CDR1 is KGHSH and CDR2 LQKENI. With 0 bases removed from V and 2 bases from J, the gap between germline ends came to 11 bases. The CDR3 contains 16 residues. The CDR3 region has the DNA TGTGCCAGCTCACCACCGGGGGCAGGAGGCAATCAGCCCCAGCATTTT. It specifies CASSPPGAGGNQPQHF.

The CDR3 DNA reads TGTGCCAGCAGCTTAAAAACAGGGGGACGAGAGACCCAGTACTTC. Translation: CASSLKTGGRETQYF. The chain combines TRBV7-3 with TRBJ2-5; 8 positions match TRBD1. CDR1 is SGHTA and CDR2 is FQGTGA in the germline V gene. J was trimmed by 4 bases and V by 1 base; bases with no gene match: 5. The CDR3 loop spans 15 amino acids.

This clone was seen only a few times. This chain uses TRBV6-6 with TRBJ2-1, with 7 bases lining up with TRBD2. From germline, CDR1 is MNHNY and CDR2 SVGAGI (reference sequence). With 2 bases clipped from V and 7 bases from J, the junction kept 11 bases outside the gene matches. The CDR3 consists of 16 residues. CDR3 sequence (DNA): TGTGCCAGCAGTTACGGATTGTGGGGACTAAAAAATGAGCAGTTCTTC. Residues: CASSYGLWGLKNEQFF.

This clone showed up just once. The V and J genes are TRBV5-1 and TRBJ2-5; the D is unclear. V was trimmed by 2 bases and J by 4 bases, leaving 18 bases between them. Germline V lookup: CDR1 SGHRS, CDR2 YFSETQ. The CDR3 is made up of 16 amino acids. The CDR3 DNA reads as TGCGCCAGCAGCTTTTCGGTGCTGGGCCTACGAGAGACCCAGTACTTC. It yields the protein CASSFSVLGLRETQYF.

The V and J genes are TRBV7-2 and TRBJ1-2, with D possibly TRBD1 on 6 matching bases. Germline V gene lookup returns CDR1 SGHTA and CDR2 FQGNSA. Trimming removed 6 bases from V and 6 bases from J, with 17 bases in between. CDR3 length: 14 amino acids. CDR3 sequence: CASRPGHVADGYTF. In DNA, the CDR3 is TGTGCCAGCAGGCCGGGACACGTCGCCGATGGCTACACCTTC.

V usage is TRBV2 and J usage is TRBJ1-4; D remains ambiguous. The CDR3 covers 12 residues. V lost 7 bases, J lost 5 bases, and 8 bases lay in between. Germline V CDR1 and CDR2: SNHLY, FYNNEI. CDR3 nucleotide sequence: TGTGCCAGCACACAGAAGAATGAAAAACTGTTTTTT. Protein: CASTQKNEKLFF.